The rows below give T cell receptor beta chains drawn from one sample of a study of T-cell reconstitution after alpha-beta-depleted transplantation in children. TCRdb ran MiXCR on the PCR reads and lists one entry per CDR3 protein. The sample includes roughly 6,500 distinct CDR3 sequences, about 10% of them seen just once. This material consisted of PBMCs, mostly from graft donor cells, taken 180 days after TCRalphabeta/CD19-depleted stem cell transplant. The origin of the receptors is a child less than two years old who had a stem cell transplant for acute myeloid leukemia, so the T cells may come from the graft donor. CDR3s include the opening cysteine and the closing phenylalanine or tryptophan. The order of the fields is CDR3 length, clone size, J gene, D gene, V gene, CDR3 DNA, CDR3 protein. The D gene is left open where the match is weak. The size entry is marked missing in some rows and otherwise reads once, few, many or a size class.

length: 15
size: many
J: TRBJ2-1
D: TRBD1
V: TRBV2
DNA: TGTGCCAGCAGGTTTTTGGACAGGGGTACCAATGAGCAGTTCTTC
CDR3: CASRFLDRGTNEQFF

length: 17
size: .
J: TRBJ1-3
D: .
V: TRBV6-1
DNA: TGTGCCAGCAGCCGACCGCAGACGGAGAACTCTGGAAACACCATATATTTT
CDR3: CASSRPQTENSGNTIYF

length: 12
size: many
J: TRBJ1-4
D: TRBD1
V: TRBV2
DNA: TGTGCCAGCGACAGGGTTAATGAAAAACTGTTTTTT
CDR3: CASDRVNEKLFF

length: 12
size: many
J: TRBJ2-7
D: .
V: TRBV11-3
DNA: TGTGCCAGCAGCTTAGATTGGGGAGAGCAGTACTTC
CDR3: CASSLDWGEQYF

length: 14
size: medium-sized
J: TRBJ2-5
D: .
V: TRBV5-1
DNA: TGCGCCAGCAGCTTAGGACTGTCCCAAGAGACCCAGTACTTC
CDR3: CASSLGLSQETQYF

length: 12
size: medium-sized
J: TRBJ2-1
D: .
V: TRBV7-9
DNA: TGTGCCAGCAGCTCCTATCCCTATGAGCAGTTCTTC
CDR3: CASSSYPYEQFF

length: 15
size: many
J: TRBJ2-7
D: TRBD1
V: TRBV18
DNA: TGTGCCAGCTCACCACGACAGGGGGGTACCTACGAGCAGTACTTC
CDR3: CASSPRQGGTYEQYF

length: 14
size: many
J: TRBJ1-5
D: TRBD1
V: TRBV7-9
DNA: TGTGCCAGCAGGTCAGGACAGGGGCCCGGGCCCCAGCATTTT
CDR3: CASRSGQGPGPQHF

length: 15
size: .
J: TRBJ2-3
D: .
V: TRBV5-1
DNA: TGCGCCAGCAGCCCCGAAACTCCAGACTGGGGCACGCAGTATTTT
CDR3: CASSPETPDWGTQYF

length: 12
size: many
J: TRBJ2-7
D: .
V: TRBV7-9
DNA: TGTGCCAGCAGCATCAGGGTCGGCGAGCAGTACTTC
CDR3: CASSIRVGEQYF

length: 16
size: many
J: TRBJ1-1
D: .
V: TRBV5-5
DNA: TGTGCCAGCAGCGTGGGGTGGCCAGGGGAGAACACTGAAGCTTTCTTT
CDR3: CASSVGWPGENTEAFF

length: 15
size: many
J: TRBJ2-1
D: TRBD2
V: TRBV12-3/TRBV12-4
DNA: TGTGCCAGCAGACCGGGACTAGCGGGAGGGAATGAGCAGTTCTTC
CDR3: CASRPGLAGGNEQFF

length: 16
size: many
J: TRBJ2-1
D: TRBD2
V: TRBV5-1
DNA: TGCGCCAGCGGAGAAGACCGCGGGAGCTCCTACAATGAGCAGTTCTTC
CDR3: CASGEDRGSSYNEQFF

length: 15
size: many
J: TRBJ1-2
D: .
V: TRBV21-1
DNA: TGTGCCAGCAGCCATTTGACAGGAGCTAACTATGGCTACACCTTC
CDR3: CASSHLTGANYGYTF

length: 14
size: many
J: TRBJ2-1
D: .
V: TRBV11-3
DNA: TGTGCCAGCAGCTTAGATTATACGGTCTCACGGCAGTTCTTC
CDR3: CASSLDYTVSRQFF

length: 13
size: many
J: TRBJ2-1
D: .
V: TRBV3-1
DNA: TGTGCCAGCAGCCAAGTTCGGCGCAGTGAGCAGTTCTTC
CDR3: CASSQVRRSEQFF

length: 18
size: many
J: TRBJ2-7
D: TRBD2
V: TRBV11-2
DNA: TGTGCCAGCAGCCTTCCGGGACTAGCGGGAGGGCAATCCTACGAGCAGTACTTC
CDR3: CASSLPGLAGGQSYEQYF

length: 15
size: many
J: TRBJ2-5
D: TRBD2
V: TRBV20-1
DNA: TGCAGTGCTAGTACTTTTTGCGGGAGACGAGAGACCCAGTACTTC
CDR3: CSASTFCGRRETQYF

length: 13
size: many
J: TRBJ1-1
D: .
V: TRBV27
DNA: TGTGCCAGCAGTCCGGTCTTGAACACTGAAGCTTTCTTT
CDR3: CASSPVLNTEAFF

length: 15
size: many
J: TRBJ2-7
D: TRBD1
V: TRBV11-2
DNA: TGTGCCAGCAGCATCCAACAGGGGGCCCCCTACGAGCAGTACTTC
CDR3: CASSIQQGAPYEQYF

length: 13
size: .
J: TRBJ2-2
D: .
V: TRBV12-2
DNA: TGTGCAAGTCGCTTAGGCAACACCGGGGAGCTGTTTTTT
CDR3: CASRLGNTGELFF

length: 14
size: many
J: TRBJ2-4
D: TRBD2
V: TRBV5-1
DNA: TGCGCCAGCAGCCCCCCCCGGCGGGACTATATTCAGTACTTC
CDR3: CASSPPRRDYIQYF

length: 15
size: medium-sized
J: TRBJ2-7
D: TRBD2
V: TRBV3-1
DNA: TGTGCCAGCAGCCAAGTCAGCGGGAGGACCTACGAGCAGTACTTC
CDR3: CASSQVSGRTYEQYF

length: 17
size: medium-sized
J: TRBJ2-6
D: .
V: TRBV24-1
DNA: TGTGCCACCAGTGACTCCGCCAGGGGGGACGGGGCCAACGTCCTGACTTTC
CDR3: CATSDSARGDGANVLTF

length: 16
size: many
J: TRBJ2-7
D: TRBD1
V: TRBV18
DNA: TGTGCCAGCTCACGAAATGGACAGGGGGCGCGGGGCGAGCAGTACTTC
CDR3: CASSRNGQGARGEQYF

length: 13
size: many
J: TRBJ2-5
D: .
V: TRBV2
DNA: TGTGCCAGTCTCCAGGACAGAGAAGAGACCCAGTACTTC
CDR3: CASLQDREETQYF

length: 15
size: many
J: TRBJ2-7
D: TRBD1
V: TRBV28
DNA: TGTGCCAGCAGTTTATCCGGGACAGGGATCTACGAGCAGTACTTC
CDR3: CASSLSGTGIYEQYF

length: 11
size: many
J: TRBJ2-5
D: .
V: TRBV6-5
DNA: TGTGCCAGCAGGCGGGGAGAGACCCAGTACTTC
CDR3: CASRRGETQYF

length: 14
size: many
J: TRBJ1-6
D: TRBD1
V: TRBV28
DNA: TGTGCCAGCAGTCAGACAGGGACAGGATCACCCCTCCACTTT
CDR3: CASSQTGTGSPLHF

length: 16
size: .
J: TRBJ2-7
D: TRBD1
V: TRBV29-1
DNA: TGCAGCGCTCGTGGTGGGGGACAGGGAGCAGCCTACGAGCAGTACTTC
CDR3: CSARGGGQGAAYEQYF

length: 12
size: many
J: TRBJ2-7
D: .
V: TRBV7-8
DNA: TGTGCCAGCAGCTTTAGGGGCTACGAGCAGTACTTC
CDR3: CASSFRGYEQYF

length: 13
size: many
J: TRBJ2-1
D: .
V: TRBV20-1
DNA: TGCAGTGTATTGGGAGTATCCTACAATGAGCAGTTCTTC
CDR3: CSVLGVSYNEQFF

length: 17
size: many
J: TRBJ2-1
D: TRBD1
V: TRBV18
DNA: TGTGCCAGCTCATATCCCTCGACAGGGCATTCATACAATGAGCAGTTCTTC
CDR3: CASSYPSTGHSYNEQFF

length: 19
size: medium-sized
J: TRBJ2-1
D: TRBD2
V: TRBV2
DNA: TGTGCCAGCAACAGACCACCAACACTAGCGGGAGCTTTGAACAATGAGCAGTTCTTC
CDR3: CASNRPPTLAGALNNEQFF

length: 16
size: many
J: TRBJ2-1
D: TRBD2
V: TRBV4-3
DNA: TGCGCCAGCAGCCCTGGGACTAGCGGGAGACTGGAGCCGGGCTTCTTC
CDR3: CASSPGTSGRLEPGFF